This TCR beta chain was observed in a study of T cells after yellow fever vaccination. Study-level information: SMART-Seq v4 Ultra Low Input served to prepare low-cell-number fractions.

About this clonotype itself: Its antigen is unknown.

TCRdb reanalysed the 5' RACE reads using MiXCR and keeps one entry per CDR3 protein. The data show roughly 260,000 distinct CDR3 sequences, around 13% seen once. Overall study results and limits: The appearance of a small share of clonotypes in both CD4 and CD8 compartments was observed. Contaminants from the bulk population, in the form of abundant clonotypes, could be found in FACS-sorted repertoires. Primary-vaccination clones mostly resurfaced post-booster (96% CD4, roughly 90% CD8).

CDR3 size: 16 residues. The V segment lost 5 bases and the J segment 6 bases; nucleotides outside the gene matches: 13. Germline V gene sequence: CDR1 SGHRS, CDR2 YFSETQ. This chain uses TRBV5-1 with TRBJ2-5, with 10 nucleotides matching TRBD2. The sample was CD4+ T cells sorted from PBMCs, taken 45 days after the yellow fever booster vaccination. This clonotype was sampled from a young man who received the YFV17D yellow fever vaccine. The CDR3 DNA follows: TGCGCCAGCAGGACCGACGCCGGGACTAGCGTTAAGACCCAGTACTTC. Protein: CASRTDAGTSVKTQYF. Full variable domain (missing parts from reference TRBV5-1 and TRBJ2-5): KAGVTQTPRYLIKTRGQQVTLSCSPISGHRSVSWYQQTPGQGLQFLFEYFSETQRNKGNFPGRFSGRQFSNSRSEMNVSTLELGDSALYLCASRTDAGTSVKTQYFGPGTRLLVL.